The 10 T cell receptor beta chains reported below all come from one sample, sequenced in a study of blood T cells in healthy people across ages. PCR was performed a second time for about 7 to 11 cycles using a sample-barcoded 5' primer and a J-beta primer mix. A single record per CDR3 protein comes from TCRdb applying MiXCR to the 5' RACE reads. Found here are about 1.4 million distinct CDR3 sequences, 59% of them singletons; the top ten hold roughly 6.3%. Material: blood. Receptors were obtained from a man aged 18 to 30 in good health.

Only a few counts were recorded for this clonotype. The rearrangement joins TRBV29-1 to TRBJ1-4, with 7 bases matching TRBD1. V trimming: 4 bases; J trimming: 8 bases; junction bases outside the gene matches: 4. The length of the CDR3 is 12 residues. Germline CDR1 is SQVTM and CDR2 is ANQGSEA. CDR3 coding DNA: TGCAGCGTTGGGGACAGATGGGAAAAACTGTTTTTT. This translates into CSVGDRWEKLFF. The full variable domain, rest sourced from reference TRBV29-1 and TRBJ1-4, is SAVISQKPSRDICQRGTSLTIQCQVDSQVTMMFWYRQQPGQSLTLIATANQGSEATYESGFVIDKFPISRPNLTFSTLTVSNMSPEDSSIYLCSVGDRWEKLFFGSGTQLSVL.

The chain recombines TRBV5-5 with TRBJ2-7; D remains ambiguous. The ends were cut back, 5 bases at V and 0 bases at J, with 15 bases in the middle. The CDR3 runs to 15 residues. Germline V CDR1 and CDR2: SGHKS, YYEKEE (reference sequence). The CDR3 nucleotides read TGTGCCAGCAGTATAGGACCCCCGAGCTCCTACGAGCAGTACTTC. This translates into CASSIGPPSSYEQYF. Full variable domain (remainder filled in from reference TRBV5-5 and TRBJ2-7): DAGVTQSPTHLIKTRGQQVTLRCSPISGHKSVSWYQQVLGQGPQFIFQYYEKEERGRGNFPDRFSARQFPNYSSELNVNALLLGDSALYLCASSIGPPSSYEQYFGPGTRLTVT.

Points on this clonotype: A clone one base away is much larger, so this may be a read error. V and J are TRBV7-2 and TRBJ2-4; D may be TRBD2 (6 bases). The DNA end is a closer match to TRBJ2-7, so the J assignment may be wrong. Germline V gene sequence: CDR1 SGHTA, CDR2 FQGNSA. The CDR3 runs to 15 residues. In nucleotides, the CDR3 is TGTGCCAGCAACTTAGAAAGGAGGGAGCATGACGAGCAGTACTTC. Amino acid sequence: CASNLERREHDEQYF.

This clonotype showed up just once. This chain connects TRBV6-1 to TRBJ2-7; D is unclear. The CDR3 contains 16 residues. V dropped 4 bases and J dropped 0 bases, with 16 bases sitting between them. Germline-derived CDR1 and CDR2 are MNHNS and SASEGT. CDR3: CASSAPFQDLSYEQYF. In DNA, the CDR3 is TGTGCCAGCAGTGCCCCATTTCAGGACCTCTCCTACGAGCAGTACTTC.

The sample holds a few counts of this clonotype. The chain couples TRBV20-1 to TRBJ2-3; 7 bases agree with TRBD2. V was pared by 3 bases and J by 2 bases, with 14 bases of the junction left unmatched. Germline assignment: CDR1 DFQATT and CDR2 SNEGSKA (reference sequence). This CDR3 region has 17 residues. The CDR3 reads CSASSPFSGIPTDTQYF. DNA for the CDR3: TGCAGTGCTAGTTCCCCTTTCAGCGGGATTCCCACAGATACGCAGTATTTT.

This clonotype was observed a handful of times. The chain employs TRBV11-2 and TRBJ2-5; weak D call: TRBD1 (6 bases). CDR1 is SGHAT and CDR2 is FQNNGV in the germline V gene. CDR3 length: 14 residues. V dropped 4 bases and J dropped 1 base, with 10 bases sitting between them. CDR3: CASSSPDSQETQYF. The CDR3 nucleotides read TGTGCCAGCAGCTCACCGGACAGCCAAGAGACCCAGTACTTC. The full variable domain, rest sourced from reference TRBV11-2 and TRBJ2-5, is EAGVAQSPRYKIIEKRQSVAFWCNPISGHATLYWYQQILGQGPKLLIQFQNNGVVDDSQLPKDRFSAERLKGVDSTLKIQPAKLEDSAVYLCASSSPDSQETQYFGPGTRLLVL.

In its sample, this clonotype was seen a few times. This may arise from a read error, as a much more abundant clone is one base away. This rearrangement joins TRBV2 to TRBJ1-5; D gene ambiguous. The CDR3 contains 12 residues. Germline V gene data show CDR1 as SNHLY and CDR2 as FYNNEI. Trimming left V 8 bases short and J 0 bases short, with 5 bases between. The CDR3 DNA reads TGTGCCAGCGGTTATAGCAATCAGCCCCAGCATTTT. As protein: CASGYSNQPQHF.

The CDR3 region has the DNA TGTGCCAGCAGCTCCTCGGGGCCGGGGGCAAATGACTACGAGCAGTACTTC. This translates into CASSSSGPGANDYEQYF. The chain uses TRBV11-2 and TRBJ2-7; either TRBD1 or TRBD2 may fit D (6 bases each). This CDR3 is built from 17 residues. Germline-derived CDR1 and CDR2 are SGHAT and FQNNGV. V lost 4 bases and J 3 bases, leaving 22 bases between the germline ends. Complete variable domain (other parts from reference TRBV11-2 and TRBJ2-7): EAGVAQSPRYKIIEKRQSVAFWCNPISGHATLYWYQQILGQGPKLLIQFQNNGVVDDSQLPKDRFSAERLKGVDSTLKIQPAKLEDSAVYLCASSSSGPGANDYEQYFGPGTRLTVT.

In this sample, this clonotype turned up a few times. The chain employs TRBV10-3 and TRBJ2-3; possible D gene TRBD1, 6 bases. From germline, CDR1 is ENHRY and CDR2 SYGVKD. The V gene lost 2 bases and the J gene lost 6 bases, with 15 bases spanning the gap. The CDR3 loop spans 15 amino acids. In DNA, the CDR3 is TGTGCCATCAGTGAGCCAACAGGGTCGTTGGATACGCAGTATTTT. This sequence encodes CAISEPTGSLDTQYF.

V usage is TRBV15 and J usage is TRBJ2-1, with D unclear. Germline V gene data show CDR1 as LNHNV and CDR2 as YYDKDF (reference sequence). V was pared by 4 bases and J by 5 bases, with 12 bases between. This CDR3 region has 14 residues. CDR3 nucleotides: TGTGCCACCAGCAACTCTTCGAAAAACAATGAGCAGTTCTTC. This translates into CATSNSSKNNEQFF.